Sequencing of this T cell receptor (beta chain) was carried out in a study of blood T cell repertoires in COVID-19. On the study more broadly: The origin of the acute and convalescent COVID-19 samples was the United States, Italy and Spain. Nucleic acid was either cDNA or gDNA, and it came from T cells, B-cell-depleted T cells, or PBMCs.

V lost 5 bases and J lost 5, with 12 bases in between. Germline CDR1 reads LNHDA; CDR2 reads SQIVND (reference sequence). The CDR3 covers 13 residues. As originally analysed: Reference gene primer amplification gave estimated nucleated cell counts. Sequenced by immunoSEQ multiplex PCR; TCRdb stores in-frame clones only, minus some. V, J and clone size reflect that table, while D and trimming were determined from the DNA. The table shows roughly 230,000 clones, with over 90% occurring only once. Followed over time, Seattle patients had been enrolled while infection was active. This sequence originates from a man aged 30 to 39 with COVID-19, enrolled during active disease. Material for sequencing was peripheral blood. V and J are TRBV19 and TRBJ1-2, with a tentative D call TRBD1 (6 bases). The CDR3 spells CASSVTGLYGYTF. In nucleotides, the CDR3 is TGTGCCAGTAGTGTGACAGGTTTATATGGCTACACCTTC.